The rows below give T cell receptor beta chains drawn from one sample of a study of blood T cell repertoires in COVID-19. Assay used: immunoSEQ multiplex PCR; TCRdb lists only in-frame clones, some missing. The data hold 110,000 to 150,000 clones, with about four fifths observed a single time. Sequenced: PBMCs or T cells enriched from blood (not recorded which). Receptors were obtained from a woman in her late teens or twenties who had been exposed to COVID-19. Both conserved end residues are part of each CDR3. A D gene is named only where the DNA matches it firmly. Clone size appears in some rows only: once, few, many, or a class for an expanded clone.

>TRBD1|TRBV10-3|TRBJ1-2|-
CAIRGQIGYGYTF
TGTGCCATCAGGGGACAGATAGGCTATGGCTACACCTTC
>-|TRBV29-1|TRBJ2-2|-
CSVGLVGTGELFF
TGCAGCGTTGGGCTAGTGGGCACCGGGGAGCTGTTTTTT
>TRBD1|TRBV7-8|TRBJ1-5|-
CASSYDRGQSQPQHF
TGTGCCAGCAGCTACGACAGGGGTCAGTCACAGCCCCAGCATTTT
>-|TRBV6-5|TRBJ1-1|-
CASKGHGQNTEAFF
TGTGCCAGCAAAGGCCACGGACAGAACACTGAAGCTTTCTTT
>-|TRBV19|TRBJ2-4|-
CASSIGGAKNIQYF
TGTGCCAGTAGTATTGGGGGGGCCAAAAACATTCAGTACTTC
>-|TRBV12-3/TRBV12-4|TRBJ2-5|-
CASSLNQGETQYF
TGTGCCAGCAGTTTAAATCAGGGGGAGACCCAGTACTTC
>-|TRBV5-1|TRBJ2-7|few
CASSRTVTYEQYF
TGCGCCAGCAGCAGGACAGTAACCTACGAGCAGTACTTC
>TRBD1|TRBV7-8|TRBJ2-7|-
CASSLRGQYNEQYF
TGTGCCAGCAGCTTAAGGGGACAGTATAATGAGCAGTACTTC
>-|TRBV10-3|TRBJ1-6|-
CAIRDSYNSPLHF
TGTGCCATTCGGGACTCCTATAATTCACCCCTCCACTTT
>TRBD2|TRBV30|TRBJ2-1|-
CAWSMTSGGVQFF
TGTGCCTGGAGTATGACTAGCGGGGGAGTGCAGTTCTTC
>-|TRBV30|TRBJ2-3|-
CAWGALAVRDTQYF
TGTGCCTGGGGGGCCTTAGCGGTAAGAGATACGCAGTATTTT
>TRBD2|TRBV4-3|TRBJ2-5|-
CASSQSGRVAGDRQETQYF
TGCGCCAGCAGCCAAAGCGGGAGGGTTGCGGGGGATCGTCAAGAGACCCAGTACTTC
>-|TRBV27|TRBJ1-6|-
CASSTNRDKPLHF
TGTGCCAGCAGCACAAACAGGGATAAGCCCCTCCACTTT
>-|TRBV18|TRBJ2-1|-
CASSYKQDNEQFF
TGTGCCAGCTCCTACAAACAGGACAATGAGCAGTTCTTC
>TRBD2|TRBV4-2|TRBJ2-1|few
CASSHEAGGSYNEQFF
TGTGCCAGCAGCCACGAAGCGGGAGGGTCCTACAATGAGCAGTTCTTC
>-|TRBV24-1|TRBJ1-1|-
CATSSREDTEAFF
TGTGCCACCAGCAGTCGAGAGGACACTGAAGCTTTCTTT
>TRBD2|TRBV28|TRBJ2-1|-
CASSAGGNEQFF
TGTGCCTCGTCAGCGGGAGGGAATGAGCAGTTCTTC
>TRBD1|TRBV4-1|TRBJ1-5|-
CASSQTGVGQPQHF
TGCGCCAGCAGCCAAACAGGGGTTGGACAGCCCCAGCATTTT
>-|TRBV2|TRBJ1-5|-
CASTEQVSNQPQHF
TGTGCCAGCACTGAACAGGTTAGCAATCAGCCCCAGCATTTT
>TRBD1|TRBV2|TRBJ2-7|-
CASTAGTGYSEQYF
TGTGCCAGCACCGCCGGGACAGGGTATAGCGAGCAGTACTTC
>TRBD2|TRBV27|TRBJ2-1|-
CASSSKLAGGNNEQFF
TGTGCCAGCAGTTCAAAACTAGCGGGAGGTAACAATGAGCAGTTCTTC
>TRBD1|TRBV7-8|TRBJ2-7|-
CASSPRTGWGEQYF
TGTGCCAGCAGCCCCCGGACAGGGTGGGGCGAGCAGTACTTC
>TRBD2|TRBV18|TRBJ2-7|-
CASSPFTSDSSEQYF
TGTGCCAGCTCACCATTTACTAGCGATAGCTCCGAGCAGTACTTC
>-|TRBV7-2|TRBJ2-7|-
CASSRQIQDSEQYF
TGTGCCAGCAGCCGCCAAATACAGGATTCCGAGCAGTACTTC
>TRBD1|TRBV30|TRBJ1-1|-
CAWSWTGNTEAFF
TGTGCCTGGAGTTGGACAGGGAACACTGAAGCTTTCTTT
>TRBD2|TRBV7-2|TRBJ2-1|once
CASSGASGRNEQFF
TGTGCCAGCTCAGGGGCTAGCGGGAGAAATGAGCAGTTCTTC
>-|TRBV25-1|TRBJ2-2|-
CASSAGWDYTGELFF
TGTGCCAGCAGTGCAGGGTGGGATTACACCGGGGAGCTGTTTTTT
>-|TRBV6-5|TRBJ1-1|-
CASSYSMAGYGEAFF
TGTGCCAGCAGTTACTCGATGGCCGGGTATGGTGAAGCTTTCTTT
>-|TRBV12-3/TRBV12-4|TRBJ1-5|-
CASSLSQNQPQHF
TGTGCCAGCAGTTTATCGCAGAATCAGCCCCAGCATTTT
>-|TRBV19|TRBJ1-2|-
CASSRGIGGYTF
TGTGCCAGTAGTAGAGGTATTGGTGGCTACACCTTC
>TRBD1|TRBV11-2|TRBJ1-5|-
CASSLKGTGLRSNQPQHF
TGTGCCAGCAGCTTAAAGGGGACAGGGTTAAGGAGCAATCAGCCCCAGCATTTT
>-|TRBV19|TRBJ1-5|-
CAGGGNQPQHF
TGTGCCGGGGGGGGGAATCAGCCCCAGCATTTT
>TRBD1|TRBV7-9|TRBJ2-7|-
CASSAQARGSHEQYF
TGTGCCAGCAGCGCCCAGGCCAGGGGGTCCCACGAGCAGTACTTC
>TRBD2|TRBV4-1|TRBJ2-1|-
CASSQDSGRAYNEQFF
TGCGCCAGCAGCCAAGATTCCGGGAGGGCCTACAATGAGCAGTTCTTC
>-|TRBV9|TRBJ2-7|-
CASSPRQSSYEQYF
TGTGCCAGCAGCCCTCGACAGAGCTCCTACGAGCAGTACTTC
>-|TRBV4-1|TRBJ1-4|-
CASSPDSPNEKLFF
TGCGCCAGCAGCCCGGACAGCCCCAATGAAAAACTGTTTTTT
>-|TRBV10-2|TRBJ1-5|-
CASTRGNQPQHF
TGCGCCAGCACAAGGGGAAATCAGCCCCAGCATTTT
>TRBD2|TRBV6-2/TRBV6-3|TRBJ2-1|-
CASSLRELAGVGYNEQFF
TGTGCCAGCAGCCTAAGAGAACTAGCGGGAGTAGGGTACAATGAGCAGTTCTTC
>TRBD2|TRBV7-3|TRBJ2-5|few
CASSVGLAEETQYF
TGTGCCAGCAGCGTGGGACTAGCGGAAGAGACCCAGTACTTC
>TRBD1|TRBV7-2|TRBJ2-5|once
CASSSQGAGETQYF
TGTGCCAGCAGCTCCCAGGGGGCTGGGGAGACCCAGTACTTC
>TRBD1|TRBV28|TRBJ2-7|once
CASRGQGGDEQYF
TGTGCCAGCCGGGGACAGGGAGGCGACGAGCAGTACTTC
>-|TRBV6-4|TRBJ2-1|-
CASSDLGSSGDEQFF
TGTGCCAGCAGTGACTTAGGCAGTTCGGGTGATGAGCAGTTCTTC